The 7 T cell receptor beta chains in this list originate from one sample, sequenced in a study of cytomegalovirus exposure and HLA in healthy donors. Vbeta (60) and Jbeta (13) primers were used in the PCR. The method was immunoSEQ multiplex PCR; TCRdb's version includes in-frame clones alone and lacks a portion of them. The data contain 180,000 or so clones, around 86% of them singletons. Sequencing was performed on PBMCs. The receptors shown here come from a woman between 45 and 60 years old in good health and CMV-seropositive.

The CDR3 loop reads CASSGRTQYF. In DNA, the CDR3 is TGTGCCAGCAGTGGTAGGACCCAGTACTTC. The chain carries TRBV28 and TRBJ2-5, with D hard to call. Between the trimmed V and J ends, which lost 5 bases and 7 bases, there was a span of 5 bases. This CDR3 region has 10 residues. Germline V gives CDR1 MDHEN, CDR2 SYDVKM. The variable domain in full, with the rest retrieved from reference TRBV28 and TRBJ2-5, is DVKVTQSSRYLVKRTGEKVFLECVQDMDHENMFWYRQDPGLGLRLIYFSYDVKMKEKGDIPEGYSVSREKKERFSLILESASTNQTSMYLCASSGRTQYFGPGTRLLVL.

This clone was seen a handful of times. CDR3 sequence (DNA): TGCGCCAGCAGCCAAGATCCAGGGAAGAACACTGAAGCTTTCTTT. Amino acid sequence: CASSQDPGKNTEAFF. The chain links TRBV4-3 to TRBJ1-1; TRBD1 might be the D (5 bases). Germline lookup yields CDR1 LGHNA and CDR2 YSLEER. This CDR3 is built from 15 residues. V lost 0 bases and J 1 base, leaving 9 bases between the germline ends.

The chain combines TRBV10-3 with TRBJ2-1, with 10 bases aligning to TRBD2. This CDR3 contains 15 residues. CDR1 is ENHRY, CDR2 SYGVKD, per germline. Trimming cost V 7 bases and J 2 bases; bases outside gene matches: 5. The CDR3 coding sequence is TGTGCCATCACCCCACTAGCGGGACCCTACAATGAGCAGTTCTTC. Its protein product is CAITPLAGPYNEQFF.

In this sample, this clone turned up once. V is TRBV5-6 and J is TRBJ2-5; 9 positions agree with TRBD1. The CDR3 is 12 amino acids. Trimming cost V 1 base and J 12 bases; bases outside gene matches: 4. Germline assignment: CDR1 SGHDT and CDR2 YYEEEE. In nucleotides, the CDR3 is TGTGCCAGCAGCTTGTCAAGGACAGGGGAGTACTTC. It is translated as CASSLSRTGEYF.

The chain combines TRBV5-6 with TRBJ2-3; 8 bases agree with TRBD2. The V segment lost 0 bases and the J segment 6 bases; nucleotides outside the gene matches: 12. From germline, CDR1 is SGHDT and CDR2 YYEEEE. The length of the CDR3 is 17 residues. This CDR3 reads CASSLDSWRGAYDTQYF. The CDR3 region has the DNA TGTGCCAGCAGCTTGGATAGTTGGCGGGGGGCCTATGATACGCAGTATTTT. Full variable domain (rest looked up from reference TRBV5-6 and TRBJ2-3): DAGVTQSPTHLIKTRGQQVTLRCSPKSGHDTVSWYQQALGQGPQFIFQYYEEEERQRGNFPDRFSGHQFPNYSSELNVNALLLGDSALYLCASSLDSWRGAYDTQYFGPGTRLTVL.

The chain links TRBV6-1 to TRBJ1-6; D uncertain. Per the germline V gene, CDR1 is MNHNS and CDR2 is SASEGT. The CDR3 consists of 16 residues. V dropped 1 base and J dropped 7 bases, with 14 bases sitting between them. CDR3 amino acids: CASSEVGGELNSPLHF. The DNA for the CDR3 is TGTGCCAGCAGTGAAGTTGGAGGTGAACTCAATTCACCCCTCCACTTT.

This rearrangement joins TRBV9 to TRBJ2-3, with 9 bases aligning to TRBD2. After removal of 0 bases from V and 6 bases from J, the junction contained 8 bases not matched to a gene. The CDR3 consists of 16 residues. Germline V gene sequence: CDR1 SGDLS, CDR2 YYNGEE. CDR3 DNA: TGTGCCAGCAGCGTAGGGCCTAGCGGGACACAGGATACGCAGTATTTT. Protein product: CASSVGPSGTQDTQYF.